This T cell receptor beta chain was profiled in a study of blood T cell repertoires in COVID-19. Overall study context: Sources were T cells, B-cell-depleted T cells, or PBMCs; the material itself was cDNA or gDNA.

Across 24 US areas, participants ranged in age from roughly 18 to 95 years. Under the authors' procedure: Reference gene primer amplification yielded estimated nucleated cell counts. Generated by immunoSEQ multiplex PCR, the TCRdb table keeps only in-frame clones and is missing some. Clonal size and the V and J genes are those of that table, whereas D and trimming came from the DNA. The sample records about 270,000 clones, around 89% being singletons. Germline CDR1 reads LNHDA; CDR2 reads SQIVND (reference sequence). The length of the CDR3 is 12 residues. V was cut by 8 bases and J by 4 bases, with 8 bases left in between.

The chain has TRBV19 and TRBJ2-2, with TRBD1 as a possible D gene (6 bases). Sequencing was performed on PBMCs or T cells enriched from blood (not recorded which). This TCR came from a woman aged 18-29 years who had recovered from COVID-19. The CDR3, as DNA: TGTGCCAGTCAACAGGGCACCGGGGAGCTGTTTTTT. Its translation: CASQQGTGELFF. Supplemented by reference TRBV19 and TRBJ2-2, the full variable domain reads DGGITQSPKYLFRKEGQNVTLSCEQNLNHDAMYWYRQDPGQGLRLIYYSQIVNDFQKGDIAEGYSVSREKKESFPLTVTSAQKNPTAFYLCASQQGTGELFFGEGSRLTVL.